Here is one TCR beta chain with its context. This receptor's antigen is unknown. No qualities accompany the bases; no much larger clone lies one base away. The data derive from a study of T cell responses to AZD1222 COVID-19 vaccine (TCRdb year 2021). In terms of the full investigation: TCR sequencing covered more than 230 trial participants: about 210 given two doses of AZD1222 and approximately 25 given two doses of MenACWY control vaccine. Trial participants were enrolled by age into 18-55, 56-69 and 70-plus year subgroups, with about 150, 28 and 57 TCR-sequenced participants respectively. The paper as a whole reports these results and caveats: After two AZD1222 doses, both the breadth and the depth of spike-specific TCRs were significantly higher than at day 0 and than in MenACWY recipients. Epitopes outside the regions mutated in the B.1.351 and B.1.1.7 variants were reportedly recognized by nearly half of the unique spike-specific TCRs. The 56-69-year group was small, and its depth increase did not reach significance, likely because of low power. CD4 TCRs associated with the vaccine covered the entire spike protein, and the dominant responses were in regions 160-218 and 743-854. Most participants were white British and females outnumbered males, and the authors suggested that clonal diversity may have been underestimated. Because no samples from the day 14 peak response were available, repertoires could be characterized only after the peak T cell response. Conclusions about previously exposed vaccinees are limited because only six or seven AZD1222 recipients were SARS-CoV-2 seropositive at baseline.

The CDR3 regions of human TCRbeta chains were analyzed by immunosequencing. The paper's processing steps were these. TCRs in the repertoires were matched against a reference library of SARS-CoV-2-specific TCRs that had been generated with the MIRA antigen-specificity platform. Breadth meant the fraction of unique TCRs that were SARS-CoV-2-associated, whereas depth meant the fraction of total T cells that were SARS-CoV-2-associated. Using the MIRA data, each spike-specific TCR was assigned both to the spike region to which the TCR was reactive and to a CD4 or CD8 class. Log10-transformed breadth and depth values were compared by one-way ANOVA with Sidak's multiple comparisons tests. TCRdb holds this immuneACCESS table with in-frame rearrangements only. Some clones are missing; in checked studies, unresolved V genes explain under half, and the rest has no known cause. V and J calls and clone size are those listed in that table; D and trimming were worked out from the DNA. In all, the sample holds fewer than 95,000 clones, and approximately 89% of those were seen once. 8% of the sample is held by the ten biggest clonotypes.

V is reduced by 1 base and J by 2 bases, leaving a spacing of 14 bases between them. In the germline V gene, CDR1 corresponds to SGHRS and CDR2 to YFSETQ. The CDR3 numbers 16 residues from cysteine through phenylalanine. CDR3 DNA is the only sequence kept; it has 48 bases, read in frame from the first base. The time point label on this specimen signifies: about 28 days (+/-7) after the second vaccine dose. AZD1222 recipients whose second dose came at about 4 weeks and those whose second dose came at about 12 weeks were combined into one group, since spike-specific TCR depth and breadth did not differ between the two schedules. The vaccinee samples were drawn from two UK trials, COV001 and COV002, one of which was a single-blind randomized controlled phase 2/3 trial testing AZD1222 (ChAdOx1 nCoV-19) in healthy adults. For TCRbeta chain sequencing, PBMC samples from trial participants were taken at day 0 and at day 28 after the second dose.

The source of this sequence is an adult who received the AZD1222 COVID-19 vaccine. The chain employs TRBV5-1 and TRBJ2-3, with the D gene too uncertain to name. This specimen was peripheral blood, taken 28 days after the second AZD1222 dose. Read as DNA, the sequence is TGCGCCAGCAGCTTGCACCTGGGCCGGAACACAGATACGCAGTATTTT. Translated, this gives CASSLHLGRNTDTQYF.